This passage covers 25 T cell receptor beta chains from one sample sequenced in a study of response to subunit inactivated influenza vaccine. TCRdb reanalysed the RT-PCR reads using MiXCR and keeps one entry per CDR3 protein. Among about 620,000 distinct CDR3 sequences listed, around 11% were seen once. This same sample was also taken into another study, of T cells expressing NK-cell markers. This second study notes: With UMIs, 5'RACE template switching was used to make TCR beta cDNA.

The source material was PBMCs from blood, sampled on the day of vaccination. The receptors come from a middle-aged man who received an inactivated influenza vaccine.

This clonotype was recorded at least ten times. The CDR3 nucleotides read TGTGCCAGCAAGAAGGGCAGGGGAGAAAATGAGCAGTTCTTC. Protein product: CASKKGRGENEQFF. The J gene is TRBJ2-1, the V gene TRBV7-2; weak D call: TRBD1 (6 bases). Germline V gene data show CDR1 as SGHTA and CDR2 as FQGNSA. The germline V and J ends were trimmed by 7 bases and 7 bases, with 17 bases remaining between them. The CDR3 covers 14 residues.

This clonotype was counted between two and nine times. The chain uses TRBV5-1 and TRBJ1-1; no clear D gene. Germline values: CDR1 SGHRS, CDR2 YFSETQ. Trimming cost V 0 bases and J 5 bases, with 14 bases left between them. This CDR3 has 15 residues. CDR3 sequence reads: CASSLVRSAETEAFF. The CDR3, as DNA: TGCGCCAGCAGCTTGGTCAGGTCGGCAGAGACTGAAGCTTTCTTT.

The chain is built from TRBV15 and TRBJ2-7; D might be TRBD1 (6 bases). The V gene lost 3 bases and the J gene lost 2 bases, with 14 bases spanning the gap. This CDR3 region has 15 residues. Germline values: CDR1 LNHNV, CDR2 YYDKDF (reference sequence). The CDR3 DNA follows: TGTGCCACCAGCAGCTGGACAGCCGATACCTACGAGCAGTACTTC. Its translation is CATSSWTADTYEQYF.

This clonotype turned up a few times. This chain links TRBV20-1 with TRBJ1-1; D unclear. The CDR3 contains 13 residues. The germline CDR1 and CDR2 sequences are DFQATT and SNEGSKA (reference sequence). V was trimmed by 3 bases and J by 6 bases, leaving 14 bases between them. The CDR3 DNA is TGCAGTGCTAGGGTCCCCTCTCCCCCTGAAGCTTTCTTT. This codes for CSARVPSPPEAFF.

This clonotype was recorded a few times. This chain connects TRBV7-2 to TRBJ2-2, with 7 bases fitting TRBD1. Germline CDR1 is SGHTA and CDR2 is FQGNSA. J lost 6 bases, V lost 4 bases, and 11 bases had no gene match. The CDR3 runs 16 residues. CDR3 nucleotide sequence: TGTGCCAGCAGCTGGACCCGGGACAGTTCGCCCGGGGAGCTGTTTTTT. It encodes CASSWTRDSSPGELFF.

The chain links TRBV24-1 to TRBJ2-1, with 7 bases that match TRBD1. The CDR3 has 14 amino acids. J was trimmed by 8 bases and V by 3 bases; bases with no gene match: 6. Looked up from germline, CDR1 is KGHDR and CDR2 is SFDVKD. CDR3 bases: TGTGCCACCAGTGATCCGACAGGGAGCTATGAGCAGTTCTTC. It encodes CATSDPTGSYEQFF.

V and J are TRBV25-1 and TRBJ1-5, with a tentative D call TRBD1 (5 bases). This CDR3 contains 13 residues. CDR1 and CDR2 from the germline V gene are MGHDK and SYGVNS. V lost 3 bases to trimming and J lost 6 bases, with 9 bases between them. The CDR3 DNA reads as TGTGCCAGCAGTGAGGTGGGGGGTCAGCCCCAGCATTTT. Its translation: CASSEVGGQPQHF. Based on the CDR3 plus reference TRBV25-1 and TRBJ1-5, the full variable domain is EADIYQTPRYLVIGTGKKITLECSQTMGHDKMYWYQQDPGMELHLIHYSYGVNSTEKGDLSSESTVSRIRTEHFPLTLESARPSHTSQYLCASSEVGGQPQHFGDGTRLSIL.

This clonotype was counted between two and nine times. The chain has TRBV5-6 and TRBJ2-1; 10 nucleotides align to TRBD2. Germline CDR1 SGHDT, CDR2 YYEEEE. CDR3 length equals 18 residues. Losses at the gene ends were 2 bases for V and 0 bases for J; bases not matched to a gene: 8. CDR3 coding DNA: TGTGCCAGCAGCTTCAGGTCTAGCGGGGGTTCCTCCTACAATGAGCAGTTCTTC. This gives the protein CASSFRSSGGSSYNEQFF.

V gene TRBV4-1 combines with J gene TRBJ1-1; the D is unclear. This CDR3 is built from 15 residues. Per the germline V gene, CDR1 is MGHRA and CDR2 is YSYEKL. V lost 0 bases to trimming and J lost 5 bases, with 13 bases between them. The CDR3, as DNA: TGCGCCAGCAGCCAAGAATTGGGCTTGAGGACTGAAGCTTTCTTT. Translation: CASSQELGLRTEAFF.

The CDR3 DNA follows: TGCAGCGTTGATAGCGGGAGTGGGGAGACCCAGTACTTC. This codes for CSVDSGSGETQYF. The chain carries TRBV29-1 and TRBJ2-5; 9 bases agree with TRBD2. CDR1 and CDR2 from the germline V gene are SQVTM and ANQGSEA. The CDR3 runs 13 residues. V lost 3 bases and J lost 5; bases outside the gene matches: 4.

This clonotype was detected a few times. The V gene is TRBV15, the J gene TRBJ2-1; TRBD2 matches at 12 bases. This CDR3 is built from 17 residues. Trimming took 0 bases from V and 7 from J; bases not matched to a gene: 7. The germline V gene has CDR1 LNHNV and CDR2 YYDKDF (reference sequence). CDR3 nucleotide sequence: TGTGCCACCAGCAGAGAAAGGACTAGCGGGATATGGAATGAGCAGTTCTTC. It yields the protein CATSRERTSGIWNEQFF.

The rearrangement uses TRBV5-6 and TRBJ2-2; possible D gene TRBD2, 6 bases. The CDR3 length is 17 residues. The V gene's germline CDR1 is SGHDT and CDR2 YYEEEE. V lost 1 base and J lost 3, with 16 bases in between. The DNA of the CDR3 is TGTGCCAGCAGCTTGTGGCGGGAATTGGTTTACACCGGGGAGCTGTTTTTT. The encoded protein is CASSLWRELVYTGELFF.

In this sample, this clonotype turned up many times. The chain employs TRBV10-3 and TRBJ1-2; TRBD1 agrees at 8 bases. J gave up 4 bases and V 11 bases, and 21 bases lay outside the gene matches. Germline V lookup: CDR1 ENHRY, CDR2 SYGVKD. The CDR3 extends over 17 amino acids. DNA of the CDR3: TGTGCCGCCATCGCCGGGACAGGTCAGGGTACTAGCTATGGCTACACCTTC. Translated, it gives CAAIAGTGQGTSYGYTF.

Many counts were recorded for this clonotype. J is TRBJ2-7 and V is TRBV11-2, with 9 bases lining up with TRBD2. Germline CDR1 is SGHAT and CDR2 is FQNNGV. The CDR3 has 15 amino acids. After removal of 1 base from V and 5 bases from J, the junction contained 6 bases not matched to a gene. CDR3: CASSLVAGGNHEQYF. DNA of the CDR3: TGTGCCAGCAGCTTAGTCGCGGGAGGGAATCACGAGCAGTACTTC.

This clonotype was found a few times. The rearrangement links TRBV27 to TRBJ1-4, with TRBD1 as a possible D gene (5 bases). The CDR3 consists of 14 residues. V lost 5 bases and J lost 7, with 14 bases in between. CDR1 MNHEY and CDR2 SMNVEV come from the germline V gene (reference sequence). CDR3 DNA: TGTGCCAGCAGTCCAGGCGGGACGCTTGAAAAACTGTTTTTT. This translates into CASSPGGTLEKLFF.

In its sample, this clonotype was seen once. In DNA, the CDR3 is TGCAGCGTTGAAGATGTTTTGAGTGAGGGTGAGCAGTTCTTC. Amino acid sequence: CSVEDVLSEGEQFF. The chain couples TRBV29-1 to TRBJ2-1, with a tentative D call TRBD2 (5 bases). The germline V and J ends were trimmed by 0 bases and 9 bases, with 15 bases remaining between them. Germline CDR1 reads SQVTM; CDR2 reads ANQGSEA. CDR3 size: 14 residues.

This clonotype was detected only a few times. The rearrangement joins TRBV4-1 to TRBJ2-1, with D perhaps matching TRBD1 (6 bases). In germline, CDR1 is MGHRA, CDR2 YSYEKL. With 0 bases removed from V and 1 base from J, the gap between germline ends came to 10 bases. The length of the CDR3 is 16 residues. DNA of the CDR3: TGCGCCAGCAGCCAAGATCCCACAGGGTCCTACAATGAGCAGTTCTTC. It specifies CASSQDPTGSYNEQFF.

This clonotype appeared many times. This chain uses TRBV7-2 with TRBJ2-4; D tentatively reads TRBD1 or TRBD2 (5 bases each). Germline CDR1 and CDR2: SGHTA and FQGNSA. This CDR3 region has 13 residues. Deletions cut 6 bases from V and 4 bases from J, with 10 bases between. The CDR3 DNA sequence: TGTGCCAGCAGGGGGGTGGGGAAAAACATTCAGTACTTC. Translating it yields CASRGVGKNIQYF.

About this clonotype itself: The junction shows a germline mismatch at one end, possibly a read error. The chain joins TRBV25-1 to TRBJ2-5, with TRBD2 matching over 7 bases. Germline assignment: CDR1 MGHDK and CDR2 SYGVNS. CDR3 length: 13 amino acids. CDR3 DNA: TGTGCCAGCGGGGAGCCTGGGAGGGAGACCCACTACTTC. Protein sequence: CASGEPGRETHYF.

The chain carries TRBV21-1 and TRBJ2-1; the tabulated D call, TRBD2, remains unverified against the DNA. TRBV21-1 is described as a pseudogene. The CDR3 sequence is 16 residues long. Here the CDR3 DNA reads TGTGCCAGCAGCCGCTGGAGGACTGGTATCTACAATGAGCAGTTCTTC. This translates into CASSRWRTGIYNEQFF.

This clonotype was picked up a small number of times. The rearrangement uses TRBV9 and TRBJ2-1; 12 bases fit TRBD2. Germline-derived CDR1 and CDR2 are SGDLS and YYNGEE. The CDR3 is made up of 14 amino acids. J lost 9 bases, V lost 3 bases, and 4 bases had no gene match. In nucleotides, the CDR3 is TGTGCCAGCAGCGCTAGCGGGAGGGCCGGTGAGCAGTTCTTC. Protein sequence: CASSASGRAGEQFF.

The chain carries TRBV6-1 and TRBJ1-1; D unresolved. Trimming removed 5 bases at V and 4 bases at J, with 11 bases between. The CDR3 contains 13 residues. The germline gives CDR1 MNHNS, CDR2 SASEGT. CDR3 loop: CASSLLLFTEAFF. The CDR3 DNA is TGTGCCAGCAGTCTCCTTTTGTTCACTGAAGCTTTCTTT.

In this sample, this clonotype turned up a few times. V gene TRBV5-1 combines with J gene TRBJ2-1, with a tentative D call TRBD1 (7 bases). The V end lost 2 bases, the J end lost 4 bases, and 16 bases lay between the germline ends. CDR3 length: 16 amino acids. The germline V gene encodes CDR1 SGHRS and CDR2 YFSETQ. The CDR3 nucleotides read TGCGCCAGCAGCTTCGGAGGGACAGTAGGATACAATGAGCAGTTCTTC. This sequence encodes CASSFGGTVGYNEQFF.

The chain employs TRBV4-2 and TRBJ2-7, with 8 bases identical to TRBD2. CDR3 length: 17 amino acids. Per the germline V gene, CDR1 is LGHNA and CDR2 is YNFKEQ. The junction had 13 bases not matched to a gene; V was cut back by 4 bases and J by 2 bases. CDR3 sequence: CASSRQTLAGGTYEQYF. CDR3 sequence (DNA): TGTGCCAGCAGCCGCCAAACCTTGGCGGGGGGAACCTACGAGCAGTACTTC.

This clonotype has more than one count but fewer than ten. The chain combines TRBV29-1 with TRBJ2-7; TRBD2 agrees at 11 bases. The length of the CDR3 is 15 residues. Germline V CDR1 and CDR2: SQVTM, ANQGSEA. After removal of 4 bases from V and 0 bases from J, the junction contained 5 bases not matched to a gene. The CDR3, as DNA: TGCAGCGTTGCCTTGGGACTAGCGGCCTCCTACGAGCAGTACTTC. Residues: CSVALGLAASYEQYF.